Shown below are 12 T cell receptor beta chains from a single sample sequenced in a study of cytomegalovirus exposure and HLA in healthy donors. It was with 60 Vbeta and 13 Jbeta primers that the PCR ran. Produced via immunoSEQ multiplex PCR; TCRdb's table is partial and in-frame only. The table includes more than 85,000 clones, around three quarters detected once. The sequenced material came from PBMCs. The receptor set was obtained from a female donor in good health and CMV-seropositive.

This rearrangement joins TRBV2 to TRBJ1-5; possibly TRBD1 for D (5 bases). Trimming left V 7 bases short and J 5 bases short, with 15 bases between. The germline V gene has CDR1 SNHLY and CDR2 FYNNEI. This CDR3 spans 14 amino acids. For the CDR3, the DNA is TGTGCCAGCACCCGGGGGGGATTGGATCAGCCCCAGCATTTT. Translated: CASTRGGLDQPQHF.

The chain couples TRBV30 to TRBJ2-7; TRBD1 matches 7 bases. Germline CDR1 and CDR2: GTSNPN and SVGIG (reference sequence). The CDR3 covers 17 residues. Unmatched junction bases numbered 16, after V lost 0 bases and J lost 5 bases. DNA of the CDR3: TGTGCCTGGAGTGTGCCCGGAGACAGGGATCTAGGGAACGAGCAGTACTTC. It specifies CAWSVPGDRDLGNEQYF.

Concerning this clone: The sample holds other DNA sequences that translate to the same CDR3. The chain combines TRBV5-1 with TRBJ1-1; 9 bases agree with TRBD1. V shed 4 bases, J shed 3 bases, and the junction held 4 bases outside the gene matches. Germline loops: CDR1 SGHRS, CDR2 YFSETQ. The CDR3 is made up of 14 amino acids. The CDR3 sequence: CASSPGTGYTEAFF. The CDR3 coding sequence is TGCGCCAGCAGCCCGGGGACAGGGTACACTGAAGCTTTCTTT.

The chain carries TRBV19 and TRBJ1-4, with 7 bases matching TRBD1. The V segment lost 10 bases and the J segment 8 bases; nucleotides outside the gene matches: 13. The germline gives CDR1 LNHDA, CDR2 SQIVND (reference sequence). This CDR3 contains 14 residues. Here the CDR3 DNA reads TGTGCCAACTTACACAGGGGTTACGGGGAAAAACTGTTTTTT. Its protein is CANLHRGYGEKLFF.

This chain connects TRBV27 to TRBJ2-7; weak D call: TRBD2 (7 bases). V lost 6 bases, J lost 3 bases, and 15 bases lay in between. Germline V lookup: CDR1 MNHEY, CDR2 SMNVEV (reference sequence). This CDR3 region has 14 residues. The CDR3 coding sequence is TGTGCCAGCAGCCCACAAGGGGGGGTCTACGAGCAGTACTTC. Protein product: CASSPQGGVYEQYF.

This chain links TRBV7-9 with TRBJ2-5; 10 bases fit TRBD2. Germline V gene data show CDR1 as SEHNR and CDR2 as FQNEAQ (reference sequence). Trimming took 1 base from V and 2 from J; bases not matched to a gene: 4. This CDR3 spans 16 amino acids. In DNA, the CDR3 is TGTGCCAGCAGCTTAGGGACTAGCGGTCGACAAGAGACCCAGTACTTC. It yields the protein CASSLGTSGRQETQYF.

The chain has TRBV5-6 and TRBJ2-5; TRBD2 matches 8 bases. The CDR3 has 15 residues. The junction had 9 bases not matched to a gene; V was cut back by 3 bases and J by 5 bases. CDR1 and CDR2 (germline): SGHDT, YYEEEE. The CDR3 loop is CASSSVGRAQETQYF. CDR3 sequence (DNA): TGTGCCAGCAGCTCGGTCGGGAGGGCCCAGGAGACCCAGTACTTC. Looking up the rest from reference TRBV5-6 and TRBJ2-5 gives the full variable domain: DAGVTQSPTHLIKTRGQQVTLRCSPKSGHDTVSWYQQALGQGPQFIFQYYEEEERQRGNFPDRFSGHQFPNYSSELNVNALLLGDSALYLCASSSVGRAQETQYFGPGTRLLVL.

For the CDR3, the DNA is TGTGCCAGCAGCTTGGACAGGGGGCCGAGCGAGCAGTACTTC. This encodes CASSLDRGPSEQYF. This rearrangement joins TRBV5-4 to TRBJ2-7; 9 bases fit TRBD1. Germline CDR1 is SGHNT and CDR2 is YYREEE (reference sequence). After removal of 0 bases from V and 6 bases from J, the junction contained 4 bases not matched to a gene. This CDR3 contains 14 residues. Filled out from reference TRBV5-4 and TRBJ2-7, the complete variable domain reads ETGVTQSPTHLIKTRGQQVTLRCSSQSGHNTVSWYQQALGQGPQFIFQYYREEENGRGNFPPRFSGLQFPNYSSELNVNALELDDSALYLCASSLDRGPSEQYFGPGTRLTVT.

This rearrangement joins TRBV10-1 to TRBJ2-7; TRBD1 matches 8 bases. J lost 2 bases, V lost 10 bases, and 10 bases had no gene match. CDR1 is WNHNN and CDR2 is SYGVQD in the germline V gene (reference sequence). The length of the CDR3 is 14 residues. CDR3 nucleotides: TGCGCCACCTATGATGGGACAGGAGCCTACGAGCAGTACTTC. It encodes CATYDGTGAYEQYF.

The V gene is TRBV6-1, the J gene TRBJ2-1; maybe TRBD1 (5 bases). The CDR3 length is 16 residues. Germline V gene sequence: CDR1 MNHNS, CDR2 SASEGT. Trimming left V 4 bases short and J 8 bases short, with 21 bases between. The CDR3 region has the DNA TGTGCCAGCAGTGCAGTAGGCTGGGGCGTCTGGGATGAGCAGTTCTTC. Residues: CASSAVGWGVWDEQFF.

This clone was picked up a small number of times. The chain joins TRBV14 to TRBJ2-1, with 14 bases that match TRBD2. Germline CDR1 SGHDN, CDR2 FVKESK. With V trimmed by 0 bases and J by 8 bases, 9 bases remained unmatched. The CDR3 has 18 residues. The CDR3 sequence is CASSQDRGTSGSGDEQFF. The CDR3 DNA follows: TGTGCCAGCAGCCAAGACCGCGGGACTAGCGGGAGTGGGGATGAGCAGTTCTTC.

CDR3 DNA sequence: TGTGCCAGCAGCTTTGTAAACAGGGCAGCTTTCTTT. Its translation: CASSFVNRAAFF. J is TRBJ1-1 and V is TRBV7-2; maybe TRBD1 (6 bases). The CDR3 runs to 12 residues. Germline V gene data show CDR1 as SGHTA and CDR2 as FQGNSA. Trimming cost V 3 bases and J 10 bases, with 12 bases left between them.